The 17 T cell receptor beta chains reported below all come from one sample, sequenced in a study of shared clonotypes between healthy human individuals. The repertoire was sequenced with immunoSEQ multiplex PCR; TCRdb's copy has only in-frame clones and lacks some. The sample carries 2 million to 2.5 million clones, about nine tenths recorded once. The sequenced sample was naive CD4+ T cells from PBMCs. Subset in this sample: CD45RA+ positively selected. These receptors were collected from a man younger than 35 in good health. Some clones in this sample may be carry-over from other donors' samples.

The J gene is TRBJ2-7, the V gene TRBV9; the match to TRBD1 covers 8 bases. This CDR3 region has 16 residues. Germline V gene data show CDR1 as SGDLS and CDR2 as YYNGEE. With V trimmed by 4 bases and J by 1 base, 10 bases remained unmatched. Here the CDR3 reads CASSKSGQGQSYEQYF. CDR3 nucleotide sequence: TGTGCCAGCAGCAAAAGCGGACAGGGACAATCCTACGAGCAGTACTTC.

With respect to this clone: This sample also contains other DNA sequences that code for the same CDR3. The chain has TRBV18 and TRBJ1-5, with unresolved D. Per germline, CDR1 KGHSH and CDR2 LQKENI. This CDR3 has 14 amino acids. The V end lost 2 bases, the J end lost 1 base, and 6 bases lay between the germline ends. CDR3 sequence (DNA): TGTGCCAGCTCACCAGGGAGGAGCAATCAGCCCCAGCATTTT. This gives the protein CASSPGRSNQPQHF.

V and J are TRBV11-3 and TRBJ2-1; TRBD2 agrees at 9 bases. This CDR3 region has 15 residues. Germline CDR1 reads SGHNT; CDR2 reads YENEEA. Germline trimming cut 3 bases from V and 5 bases from J; bases unmatched to any gene: 5. CDR3 loop: CASSLRSGRDNEQFF. The CDR3, as DNA: TGTGCCAGCAGCTTGCGTAGCGGGAGAGACAATGAGCAGTTCTTC.

V usage is TRBV7-8 and J usage is TRBJ2-2; 8 positions match TRBD2. This CDR3 comprises 16 residues. CDR1 SGHVS and CDR2 FQNEAQ come from the germline V gene. Trimming cost V 5 bases and J 2 bases; bases outside gene matches: 7. In DNA, the CDR3 is TGTGCCAGCAGCCCGCGGACTAGCCTCAACACCGGGGAGCTGTTTTTT. Translating it yields CASSPRTSLNTGELFF.

The chain is built from TRBV9 and TRBJ2-7; weak D call: TRBD1 (6 bases). CDR3 size: 15 residues. Germline loops: CDR1 SGDLS, CDR2 YYNGEE. The V gene lost 3 bases and the J gene lost 2 bases, with 15 bases spanning the gap. In DNA form, the CDR3 reads TGTGCCAGCAGCGCCCAAGGACAGCCCACCTACGAGCAGTACTTC. Encoded protein: CASSAQGQPTYEQYF.

The chain joins TRBV6-5 to TRBJ2-3; D call uncertain. CDR1 and CDR2 (germline): MNHEY, SVGAGI. Trimming stripped 0 bases from V and 0 bases from J, with 7 bases between. This CDR3 is built from 15 residues. In DNA form, the CDR3 reads TGTGCCAGCAGTTACTCGAGCTGGAGCACAGATACGCAGTATTTT. It encodes CASSYSSWSTDTQYF.

The chain recombines TRBV28 with TRBJ2-7; 8 positions match TRBD2. CDR1 and CDR2 from the germline V gene are MDHEN and SYDVKM. This CDR3 spans 15 amino acids. The junction had 8 bases not matched to a gene; V was cut back by 7 bases and J by 0 bases. The DNA for the CDR3 is TGTGCCAGCATGCAAGCGGGAGAGCACTCCTACGAGCAGTACTTC. Its translation: CASMQAGEHSYEQYF.

This chain connects TRBV5-1 to TRBJ2-5; D call uncertain. V gave up 4 bases and J gave up 0 bases, with 4 bases separating them. The CDR3 covers 12 residues. Germline V gene lookup returns CDR1 SGHRS and CDR2 YFSETQ. The CDR3 DNA reads TGCGCCAGCAGCGCCGACCAAGAGACCCAGTACTTC. Translating gives CASSADQETQYF.

The chain recombines TRBV28 with TRBJ2-1; possibly TRBD1 for D (8 bases). The CDR3 consists of 15 residues. Germline loops: CDR1 MDHEN, CDR2 SYDVKM. V lost 6 bases and J 7 bases, leaving 19 bases between the germline ends. The CDR3 reads CASRGQGSGPNEQFF. In nucleotides, the CDR3 is TGTGCCAGCAGAGGACAGGGTAGCGGGCCTAATGAGCAGTTCTTC.

CDR3 sequence: CASTLILAGRETQYF. The CDR3 region has the DNA TGTGCCAGCACCCTAATCCTAGCGGGTCGAGAGACCCAGTACTTC. The J gene is TRBJ2-5, the V gene TRBV28; TRBD2 matches 8 bases. This CDR3 contains 15 residues. Trimming removed 7 bases from V and 4 bases from J; junction bases left unmatched: 11. Germline V CDR1 and CDR2: MDHEN, SYDVKM.

The genes are TRBV18 and TRBJ2-1; the match to TRBD2 covers 12 bases. With 0 bases clipped from V and 4 bases from J, the junction kept 4 bases outside the gene matches. Germline V gene data show CDR1 as KGHSH and CDR2 as LQKENI. This CDR3 contains 17 residues. The CDR3 DNA reads TGTGCCAGCTCACCACCGGGACTAGCGGGTAGATACAATGAGCAGTTCTTC. Encoded protein: CASSPPGLAGRYNEQFF.

The sample holds a few counts of this clone. The chain is built from TRBV4-3 and TRBJ2-2; no reliable D call. This CDR3 is 14 amino acids long. V was cut by 0 bases and J by 1 base, with 3 bases left in between. CDR1 and CDR2 (germline): LGHNA, YSLEER. CDR3 sequence (DNA): TGCGCCAGCAGCCAAGACTGGAACACCGGGGAGCTGTTTTTT. It is translated as CASSQDWNTGELFF.

J is TRBJ2-3 and V is TRBV7-8; 10 bases agree with TRBD1. This CDR3 contains 20 residues. In germline, CDR1 is SGHVS, CDR2 FQNEAQ. Trimming removed 1 base from V and 0 bases from J; junction bases left unmatched: 13. The CDR3 nucleotides read TGTGCCAGCAGCTTAGTATGGACAGGGGGATACCAGTCAAGCACAGATACGCAGTATTTT. This sequence encodes CASSLVWTGGYQSSTDTQYF. The full variable domain, rest sourced from reference TRBV7-8 and TRBJ2-3, is GAGVSQSPRYKVAKRGQDVALRCDPISGHVSLFWYQQALGQGPEFLTYFQNEAQLDKSGLPSDRFFAERPEGSVSTLKIQRTQQEDSAVYLCASSLVWTGGYQSSTDTQYFGPGTRLTVL.

This clone is a singleton in its sample. The rearrangement uses TRBV7-8 and TRBJ2-1; D call uncertain. The CDR3 extends over 16 amino acids. Trimming pared 2 bases from V and 0 bases from J, leaving 11 bases between. The germline gives CDR1 SGHVS, CDR2 FQNEAQ. CDR3 region: CASSLFPESSYNEQFF. The CDR3 nucleotides read TGTGCCAGCAGCTTATTCCCGGAGAGCTCCTACAATGAGCAGTTCTTC.

This chain connects TRBV2 to TRBJ1-2, with D uncertain. In germline, CDR1 is SNHLY, CDR2 FYNNEI. Deletions cut 0 bases from V and 6 bases from J, with 14 bases between. The CDR3 spans 15 residues. CDR3 region: CASSEALGTANGYTF. In DNA, the CDR3 is TGTGCCAGCAGTGAAGCGCTGGGAACGGCTAATGGCTACACCTTC.

The chain has TRBV5-1 and TRBJ2-7; D may match TRBD1 or TRBD2 (5 bases each). This CDR3 contains 14 residues. Per the germline V gene, CDR1 is SGHRS and CDR2 is YFSETQ. V was clipped by 4 bases and J by 6 bases, with 17 bases between them. CDR3 nucleotides: TGCGCCAGCAGCCCGGGGCAGCCAGACGGCGAGCAGTACTTC. It codes for CASSPGQPDGEQYF. Together with reference TRBV5-1 and TRBJ2-7, the CDR3 gives the full variable domain: KAGVTQTPRYLIKTRGQQVTLSCSPISGHRSVSWYQQTPGQGLQFLFEYFSETQRNKGNFPGRFSGRQFSNSRSEMNVSTLELGDSALYLCASSPGQPDGEQYFGPGTRLTVT.

Notes on this clone: At the DNA level, this CDR3 is encoded by other sequences in the same sample as well. The chain carries TRBV18 and TRBJ1-1; D unclear. CDR3 length equals 13 residues. Germline loops: CDR1 KGHSH, CDR2 LQKENI. The V end lost 3 bases, the J end lost 1 base, and 6 bases lay between the germline ends. CDR3 residues: CASSPWGNTEAFF. The CDR3 DNA reads as TGTGCCAGCTCACCGTGGGGGAACACTGAAGCTTTCTTT.